A single sample is the source of the 11 T cell receptor beta chains below, sequenced in a study of T-cell memory formation after mild COVID-19. TCRdb re-called the 5' RACE reads through MiXCR, storing one row per CDR3 protein. The sample holds 170,000 or so distinct CDR3 sequences, roughly a fifth seen once. Sequencing was performed on PBMCs or a T cell subset sorted from them (not recorded which). Receptors originate from an adult woman who had mild COVID-19 (a few samples of this study predate the infection). Cell type and time point are not known.

This clonotype was recorded a few times. DNA of the CDR3: TGTGCCAGCAGCAAGACAGGGGAACCCTACAATGAGCAGTTCTTC. Its protein product is CASSKTGEPYNEQFF. The chain employs TRBV3-1 and TRBJ2-1; TRBD1 matches at 8 bases. V was clipped by 5 bases and J by 2 bases; unmatched bases: 5. Looked up from germline, CDR1 is LGHDT and CDR2 is YNNKEL (reference sequence). The CDR3 has 15 residues.

This clonotype was detected a few times. The rearrangement joins TRBV6-6 to TRBJ1-2; the D is unclear. The CDR3 contains 11 residues. V was clipped by 4 bases and J by 8 bases, with 8 bases between them. The V gene's germline CDR1 is MNHNY and CDR2 SVGAGI (reference sequence). The CDR3 spells CASSLTGGYTF. The CDR3 DNA is TGTGCCAGCAGTTTGACTGGGGGCTACACCTTC.

J is TRBJ2-1 and V is TRBV6-1, with TRBD1 as a possible D gene (6 bases). V was cut by 3 bases and J by 8 bases, with 17 bases left in between. From germline, CDR1 is MNHNS and CDR2 SASEGT. The CDR3 sequence is 15 residues long. CDR3 nucleotides: TGTGCCAGCAGTGATGACAGGAGGTATGGGGATGAGCAGTTCTTC. This sequence encodes CASSDDRRYGDEQFF.

This clonotype was recorded many times. The chain combines TRBV20-1 with TRBJ2-1; D unresolved. This CDR3 spans 13 amino acids. Deletions cut 6 bases from V and 5 bases from J, with 14 bases between. Germline CDR1 reads DFQATT; CDR2 reads SNEGSKA (reference sequence). CDR3 nucleotides: TGCAGTGCCCAAGCACCGAACCACAATGAGCAGTTCTTC. This encodes CSAQAPNHNEQFF.

This clonotype was seen a handful of times. V gene TRBV11-2 combines with J gene TRBJ2-3; D perhaps matches TRBD2 (5 bases). This CDR3 region has 16 residues. Germline CDR1 SGHAT, CDR2 FQNNGV. The V end was cut by 0 bases, the J end by 0 bases, with 10 bases between. In nucleotides, the CDR3 is TGTGCCAGCAGCTTAGAAGCGGTCCTTAGCACAGATACGCAGTATTTT. Amino acids: CASSLEAVLSTDTQYF. The whole variable domain, remainder taken from reference TRBV11-2 and TRBJ2-3, is EAGVAQSPRYKIIEKRQSVAFWCNPISGHATLYWYQQILGQGPKLLIQFQNNGVVDDSQLPKDRFSAERLKGVDSTLKIQPAKLEDSAVYLCASSLEAVLSTDTQYFGPGTRLTVL.

The gene calls are TRBV12-3 or TRBV12-4 and TRBJ2-3; D is uncertain. With 0 bases removed from V and 4 bases from J, the gap between germline ends came to 5 bases. CDR3 length: 13 residues. Here the CDR3 reads CASSLAAADTQYF. The CDR3 DNA follows: TGTGCCAGCAGTTTAGCGGCGGCAGATACGCAGTATTTT.

The gene calls are TRBV5-1 and TRBJ2-5; 7 bases line up with TRBD1. The CDR3 loop spans 14 amino acids. V trimming: 0 bases; J trimming: 1 base; junction bases outside the gene matches: 0. The germline V gene encodes CDR1 SGHRS and CDR2 YFSETQ. The CDR3 bases are TGCGCCAGCAGCTTGGGGGACAGCCAAGAGACCCAGTACTTC. It specifies CASSLGDSQETQYF.

This clonotype was recorded a few times. The J gene is TRBJ2-7, the V gene TRBV20-1; a possible D gene is TRBD1 (5 bases). Between the trimmed V and J ends, which lost 3 bases and 2 bases, there was a span of 20 bases. Germline lookup yields CDR1 DFQATT and CDR2 SNEGSKA (reference sequence). The CDR3 loop spans 16 amino acids. The CDR3 DNA sequence: TGCAGTGCTAGGGCCCCCACAGGAAGAGAGCCCTACGAGCAGTACTTC. Protein product: CSARAPTGREPYEQYF.

The chain carries TRBV7-9 and TRBJ2-7; TRBD1 aligns across 9 bases. The V gene's germline CDR1 is SEHNR and CDR2 FQNEAQ (reference sequence). The CDR3 spans 15 residues. The V segment lost 5 bases and the J segment 5 bases; nucleotides outside the gene matches: 10. This CDR3 is CASSLGTGFFHEQYF. CDR3 DNA: TGTGCCAGCAGCCTCGGGACAGGGTTCTTCCACGAGCAGTACTTC.

The chain links TRBV5-6 to TRBJ2-3, with D unclear. The CDR3 covers 15 residues. Looked up from germline, CDR1 is SGHDT and CDR2 is YYEEEE. The V end was cut by 0 bases, the J end by 0 bases, with 8 bases between. The CDR3 region is CASSLDLSSTDTQYF. DNA for the CDR3: TGTGCCAGCAGCTTGGATCTCTCCAGCACAGATACGCAGTATTTT.

The gene calls are TRBV5-4 and TRBJ2-7, with D possibly TRBD2 on 6 matching bases. The CDR3 runs 15 residues. Germline-derived CDR1 and CDR2 are SGHNT and YYREEE (reference sequence). Trimming pared 4 bases from V and 5 bases from J, leaving 19 bases between. The CDR3 DNA is TGTGCCAGCAGCACAACCCCGGGATGGGAGGACGAGCAGTACTTC. Its translation: CASSTTPGWEDEQYF. Based on the CDR3 plus reference TRBV5-4 and TRBJ2-7, the full variable domain is ETGVTQSPTHLIKTRGQQVTLRCSSQSGHNTVSWYQQALGQGPQFIFQYYREEENGRGNFPPRFSGLQFPNYSSELNVNALELDDSALYLCASSTTPGWEDEQYFGPGTRLTVT.